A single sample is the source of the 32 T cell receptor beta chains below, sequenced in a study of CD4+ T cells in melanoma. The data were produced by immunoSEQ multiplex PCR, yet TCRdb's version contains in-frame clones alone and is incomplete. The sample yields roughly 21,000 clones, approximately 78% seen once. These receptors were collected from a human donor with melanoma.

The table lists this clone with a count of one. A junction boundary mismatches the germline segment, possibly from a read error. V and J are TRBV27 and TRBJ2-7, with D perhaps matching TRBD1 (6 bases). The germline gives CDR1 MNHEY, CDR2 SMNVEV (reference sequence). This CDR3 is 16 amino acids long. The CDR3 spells CASSLSTGKGAYEQYF. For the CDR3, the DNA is TGTGCCAGCAGTCTATCCACAGGGAAAGGTGCCTACGAGCAGTACTTC.

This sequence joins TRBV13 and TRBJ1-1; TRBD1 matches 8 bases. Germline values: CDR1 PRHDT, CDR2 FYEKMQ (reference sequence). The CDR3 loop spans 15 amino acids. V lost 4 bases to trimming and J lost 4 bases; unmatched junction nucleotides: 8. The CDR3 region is CASSSVTTGGTEAFF. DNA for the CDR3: TGTGCCAGCAGCTCTGTAACAACAGGGGGCACTGAAGCTTTCTTT.

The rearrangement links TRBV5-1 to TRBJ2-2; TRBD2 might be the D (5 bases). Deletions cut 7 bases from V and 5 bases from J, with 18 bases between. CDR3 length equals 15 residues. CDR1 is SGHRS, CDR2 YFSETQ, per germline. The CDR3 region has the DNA TGCGCCAGCCAGCAACCCATATCGGGAACCGGGGAGCTGTTTTTT. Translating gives CASQQPISGTGELFF.

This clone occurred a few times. This CDR3 is CASSPQGLTSTDTQYF. In DNA form, the CDR3 reads TGTGCCAGCAGTCCCCAAGGCCTGACTAGTACAGATACGCAGTATTTT. The chain is built from TRBV11-3 and TRBJ2-3; tentative D call: TRBD2 (6 bases). V was trimmed by 6 bases and J by 3 bases, leaving 19 bases between them. The CDR3 length is 16 residues. Germline-derived CDR1 and CDR2 are SGHNT and YENEEA.

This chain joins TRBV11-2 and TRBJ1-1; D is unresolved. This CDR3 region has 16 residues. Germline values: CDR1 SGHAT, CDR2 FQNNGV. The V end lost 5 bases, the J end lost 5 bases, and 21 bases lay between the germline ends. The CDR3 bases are TGTGCCAGCAGCAGCCGTTCCGGGCCCCCTGAGACTGAAGCTTTCTTT. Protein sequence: CASSSRSGPPETEAFF.

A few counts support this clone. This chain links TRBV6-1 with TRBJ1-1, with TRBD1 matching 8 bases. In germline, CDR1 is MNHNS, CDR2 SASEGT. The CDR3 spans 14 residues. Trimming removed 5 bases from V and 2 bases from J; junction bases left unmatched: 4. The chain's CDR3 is CASSKQGVNTEAFF. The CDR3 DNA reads TGTGCCAGCAGTAAACAGGGGGTAAACACTGAAGCTTTCTTT.

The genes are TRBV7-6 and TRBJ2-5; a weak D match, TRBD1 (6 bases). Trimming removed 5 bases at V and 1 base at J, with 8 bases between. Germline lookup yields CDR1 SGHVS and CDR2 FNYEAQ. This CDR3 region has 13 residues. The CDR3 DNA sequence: TGTGCCAGCAGCGAGGACAGCCAAGAGACCCAGTACTTC. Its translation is CASSEDSQETQYF.

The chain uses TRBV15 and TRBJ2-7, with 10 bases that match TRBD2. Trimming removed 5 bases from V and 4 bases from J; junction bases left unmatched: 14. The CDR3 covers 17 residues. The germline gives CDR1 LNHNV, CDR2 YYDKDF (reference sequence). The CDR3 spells CATSQLGASGGAYEQYF. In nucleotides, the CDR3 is TGTGCCACCAGCCAACTGGGGGCGAGCGGGGGGGCATACGAGCAGTACTTC.

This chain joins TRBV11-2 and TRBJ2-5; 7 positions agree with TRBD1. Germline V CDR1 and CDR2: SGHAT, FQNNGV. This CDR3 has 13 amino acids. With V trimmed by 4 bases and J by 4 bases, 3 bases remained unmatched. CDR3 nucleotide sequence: TGTGCCAGCAGCTCAGGGGGTGTAGAGACCCAGTACTTC. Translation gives CASSSGGVETQYF.

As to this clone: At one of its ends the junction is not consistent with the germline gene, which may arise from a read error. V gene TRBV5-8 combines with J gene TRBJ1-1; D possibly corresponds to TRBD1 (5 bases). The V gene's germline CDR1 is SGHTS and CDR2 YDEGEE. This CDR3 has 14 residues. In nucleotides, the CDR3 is TGTGCCAGCACCTTGCGGGGGTTGGGCACTGAAGCTTTCTTT. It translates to CASTLRGLGTEAFF.

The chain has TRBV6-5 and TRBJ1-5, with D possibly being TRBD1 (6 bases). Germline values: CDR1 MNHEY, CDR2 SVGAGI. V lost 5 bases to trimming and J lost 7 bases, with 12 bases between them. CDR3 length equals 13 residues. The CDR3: CASSHRDGQPQHF. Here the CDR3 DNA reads TGTGCCAGCAGTCACAGGGATGGCCAGCCCCAGCATTTT.

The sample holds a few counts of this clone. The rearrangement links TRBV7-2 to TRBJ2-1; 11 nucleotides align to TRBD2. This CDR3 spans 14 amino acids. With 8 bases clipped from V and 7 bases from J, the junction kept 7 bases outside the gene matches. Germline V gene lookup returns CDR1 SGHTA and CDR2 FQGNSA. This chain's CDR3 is CASRRSSGGNEQFF. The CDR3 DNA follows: TGTGCCAGCCGTCGGTCTAGCGGGGGGAATGAGCAGTTCTTC.

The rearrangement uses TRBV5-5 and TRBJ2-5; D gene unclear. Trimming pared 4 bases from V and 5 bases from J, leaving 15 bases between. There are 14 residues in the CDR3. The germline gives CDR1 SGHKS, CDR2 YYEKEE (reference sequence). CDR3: CASSRDGSRETQYF. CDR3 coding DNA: TGTGCCAGCAGCCGAGACGGATCTCGGGAGACCCAGTACTTC. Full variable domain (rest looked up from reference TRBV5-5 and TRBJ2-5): DAGVTQSPTHLIKTRGQQVTLRCSPISGHKSVSWYQQVLGQGPQFIFQYYEKEERGRGNFPDRFSARQFPNYSSELNVNALLLGDSALYLCASSRDGSRETQYFGPGTRLLVL.

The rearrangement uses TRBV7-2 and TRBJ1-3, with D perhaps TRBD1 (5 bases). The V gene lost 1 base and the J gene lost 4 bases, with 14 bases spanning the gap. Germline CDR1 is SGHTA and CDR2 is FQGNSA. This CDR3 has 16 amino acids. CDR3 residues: CASSLGAGLSGNTIYF. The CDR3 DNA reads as TGTGCCAGCAGCTTAGGGGCAGGGTTGTCCGGAAACACCATATATTTT. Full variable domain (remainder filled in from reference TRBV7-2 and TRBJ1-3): GAGVSQSPSNKVTEKGKDVELRCDPISGHTALYWYRQSLGQGLEFLIYFQGNSAPDKSGLPSDRFSAERTGGSVSTLTIQRTQQEDSAVYLCASSLGAGLSGNTIYFGEGSWLTVV.

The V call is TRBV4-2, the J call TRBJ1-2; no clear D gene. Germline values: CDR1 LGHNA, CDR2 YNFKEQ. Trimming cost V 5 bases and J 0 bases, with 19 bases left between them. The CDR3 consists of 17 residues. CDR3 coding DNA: TGTGCCAGCAGCTCTCGGTCTGCGGGCCCCACTAACTATGGCTACACCTTC. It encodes CASSSRSAGPTNYGYTF.

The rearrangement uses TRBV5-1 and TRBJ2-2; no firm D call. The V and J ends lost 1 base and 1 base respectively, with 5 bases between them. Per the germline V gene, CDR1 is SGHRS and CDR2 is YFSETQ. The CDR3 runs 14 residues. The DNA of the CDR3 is TGCGCCAGCAGCTTGCCCGGGAACACCGGGGAGCTGTTTTTT. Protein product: CASSLPGNTGELFF.

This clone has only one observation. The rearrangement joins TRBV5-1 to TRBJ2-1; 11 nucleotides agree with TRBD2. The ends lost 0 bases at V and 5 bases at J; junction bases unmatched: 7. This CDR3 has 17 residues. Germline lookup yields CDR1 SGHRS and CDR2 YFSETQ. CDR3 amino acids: CASSLVPGLAADNEQFF. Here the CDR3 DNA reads TGCGCCAGCAGCTTGGTCCCGGGACTAGCGGCGGACAATGAGCAGTTCTTC.

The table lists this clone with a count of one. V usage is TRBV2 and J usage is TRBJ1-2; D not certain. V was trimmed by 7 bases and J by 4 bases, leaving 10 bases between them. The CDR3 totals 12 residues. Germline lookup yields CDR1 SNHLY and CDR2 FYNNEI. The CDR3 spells CASTLVGYGYTF. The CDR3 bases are TGTGCCAGCACGCTGGTAGGCTATGGCTACACCTTC.

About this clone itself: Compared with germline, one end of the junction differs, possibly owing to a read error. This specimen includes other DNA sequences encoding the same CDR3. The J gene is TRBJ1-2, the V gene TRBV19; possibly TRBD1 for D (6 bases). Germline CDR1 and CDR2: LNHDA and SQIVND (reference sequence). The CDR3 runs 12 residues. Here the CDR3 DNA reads TGCGCCAGTACGGGGGGCCCCTATGGCTACACCTTC. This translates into CASTGGPYGYTF. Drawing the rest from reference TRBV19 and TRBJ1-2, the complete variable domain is DGGITQSPKYLFRKEGQNVTLSCEQNLNHDAMYWYRQDPGQGLRLIYYSQIVNDFQKGDIAEGYSVSREKKESFPLTVTSAQKNPTAFYLCASTGGPYGYTFGSGTRLTVV.

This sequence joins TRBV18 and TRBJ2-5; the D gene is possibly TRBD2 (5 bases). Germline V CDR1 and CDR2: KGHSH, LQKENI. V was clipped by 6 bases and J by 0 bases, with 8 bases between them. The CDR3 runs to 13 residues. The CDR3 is CASSTGYQETQYF. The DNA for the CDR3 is TGTGCCAGCTCCACGGGGTACCAAGAGACCCAGTACTTC. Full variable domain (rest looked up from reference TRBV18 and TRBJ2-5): NAGVMQNPRHLVRRRGQEARLRCSPMKGHSHVYWYRQLPEEGLKFMVYLQKENIIDESGMPKERFSAEFPKEGPSILRIQQVVRGDSAAYFCASSTGYQETQYFGPGTRLLVL.

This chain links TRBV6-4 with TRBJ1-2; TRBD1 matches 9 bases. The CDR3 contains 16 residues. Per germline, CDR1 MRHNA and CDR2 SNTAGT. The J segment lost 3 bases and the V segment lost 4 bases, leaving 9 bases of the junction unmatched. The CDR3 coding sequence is TGTGCCAGCAGTGGGACAAGACAGGGGGGTGACTATGGCTACACCTTC. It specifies CASSGTRQGGDYGYTF.

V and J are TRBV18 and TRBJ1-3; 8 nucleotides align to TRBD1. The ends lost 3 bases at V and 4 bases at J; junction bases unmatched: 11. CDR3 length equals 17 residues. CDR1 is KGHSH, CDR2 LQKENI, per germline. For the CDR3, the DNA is TGTGCCAGCTCACCGATTGGGACAGGAAAAGGGGGAAACACCATATATTTT. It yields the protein CASSPIGTGKGGNTIYF.

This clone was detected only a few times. The CDR3 loop reads CASTPGGSNQPQHF. The CDR3, as DNA: TGTGCCAGCACCCCGGGGGGGAGCAATCAGCCCCAGCATTTT. This chain joins TRBV6-1 and TRBJ1-5; TRBD1 is a possible D gene (5 bases). Germline V gene sequence: CDR1 MNHNS, CDR2 SASEGT. Deletions cut 7 bases from V and 1 base from J, with 11 bases between. The CDR3 runs 14 residues.

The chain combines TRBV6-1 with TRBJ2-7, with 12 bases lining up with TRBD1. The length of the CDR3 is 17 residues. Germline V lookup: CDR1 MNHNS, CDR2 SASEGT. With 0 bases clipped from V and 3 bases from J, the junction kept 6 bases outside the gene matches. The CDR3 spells CASSEAAGTGGDYEQYF. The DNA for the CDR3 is TGTGCCAGCAGTGAAGCCGCCGGGACAGGGGGCGACTACGAGCAGTACTTC.

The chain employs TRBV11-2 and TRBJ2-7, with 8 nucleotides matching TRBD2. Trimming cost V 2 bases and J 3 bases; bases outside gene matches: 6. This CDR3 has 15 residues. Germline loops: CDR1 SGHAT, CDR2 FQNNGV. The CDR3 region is CASSLFGGDIYEQYF. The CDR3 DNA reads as TGTGCCAGCAGCTTATTCGGGGGGGACATCTACGAGCAGTACTTC.

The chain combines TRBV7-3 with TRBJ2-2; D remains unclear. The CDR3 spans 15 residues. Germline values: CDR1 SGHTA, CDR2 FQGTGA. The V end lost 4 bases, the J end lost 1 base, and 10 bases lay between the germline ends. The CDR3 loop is CASSSDSGNTGELFF. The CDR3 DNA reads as TGTGCCAGCAGCTCCGATTCCGGGAACACCGGGGAGCTGTTTTTT. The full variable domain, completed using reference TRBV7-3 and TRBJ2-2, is GAGVSQTPSNKVTEKGKYVELRCDPISGHTALYWYRQSLGQGPEFLIYFQGTGAADDSGLPNDRFFAVRPEGSVSTLKIQRTERGDSAVYLCASSSDSGNTGELFFGEGSRLTVL.

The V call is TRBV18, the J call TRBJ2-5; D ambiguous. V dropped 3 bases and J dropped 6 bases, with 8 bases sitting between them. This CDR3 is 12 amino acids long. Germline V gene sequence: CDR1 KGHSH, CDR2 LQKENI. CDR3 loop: CASSPRAQTQYF. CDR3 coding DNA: TGTGCCAGCTCACCCCGGGCTCAGACCCAGTACTTC.

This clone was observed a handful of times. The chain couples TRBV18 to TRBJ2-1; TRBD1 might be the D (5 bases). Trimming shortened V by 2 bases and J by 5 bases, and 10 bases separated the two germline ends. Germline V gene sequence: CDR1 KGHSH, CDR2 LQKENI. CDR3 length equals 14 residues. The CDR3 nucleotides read TGTGCCAGCTCACCAGGGATCAGGGACAATGAGCAGTTCTTC. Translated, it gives CASSPGIRDNEQFF.

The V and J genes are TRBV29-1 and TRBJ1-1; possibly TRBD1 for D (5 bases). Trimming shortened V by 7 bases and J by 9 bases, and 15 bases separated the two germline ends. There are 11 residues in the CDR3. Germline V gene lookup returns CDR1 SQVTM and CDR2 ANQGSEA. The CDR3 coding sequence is TGCAGCGGGTACTCCGGGACGCAAGCTTTCTTT. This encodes CSGYSGTQAFF.

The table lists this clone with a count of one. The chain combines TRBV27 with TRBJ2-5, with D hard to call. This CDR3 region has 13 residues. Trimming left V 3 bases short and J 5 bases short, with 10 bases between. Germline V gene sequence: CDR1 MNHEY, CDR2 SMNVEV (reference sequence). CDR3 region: CASSFRLDETQYF. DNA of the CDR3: TGTGCCAGCAGTTTTAGATTGGATGAGACCCAGTACTTC.

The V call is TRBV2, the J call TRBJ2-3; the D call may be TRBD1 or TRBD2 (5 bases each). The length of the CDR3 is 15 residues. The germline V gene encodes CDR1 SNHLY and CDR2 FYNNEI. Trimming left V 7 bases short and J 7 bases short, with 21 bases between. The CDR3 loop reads CASTLGRSPAHTQYF. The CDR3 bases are TGTGCCAGCACCCTGGGACGTAGCCCAGCTCATACGCAGTATTTT.

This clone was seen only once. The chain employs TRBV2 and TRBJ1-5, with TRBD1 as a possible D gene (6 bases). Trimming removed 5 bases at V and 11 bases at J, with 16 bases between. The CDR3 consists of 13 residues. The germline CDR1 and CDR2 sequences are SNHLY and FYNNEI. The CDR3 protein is CASSKTGPESQHF. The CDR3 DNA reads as TGTGCCAGCAGTAAAACAGGGCCGGAGTCCCAGCATTTT.